These 24 T cell receptor beta chains came from one sample sequenced in a study of CD8+CD57+ T cells in acquired aplastic anemia. Investigators profiled TCR beta VDJ and CDR3 from genomic DNA template. TCRdb re-derived calls from the reads in MiXCR, one entry per CDR3 protein. The sample holds hundreds of thousands of distinct CDR3 sequences, 40% to 50% seen once. Only patients with CD8+CD57+ cell expansion on flow cytometry were chosen for sequencing. Input material: sorted CD4+, CD8+, or CD8+CD57+ T cells (not recorded which) from PBMCs. The receptors come from a human donor with aplastic anemia.

This clonotype was seen repeatedly, ten times or more. The chain is built from TRBV20-1 and TRBJ1-6; D possibly corresponds to TRBD1 (5 bases). V lost 1 base and J 3 bases, leaving 13 bases between the germline ends. In germline, CDR1 is DFQATT, CDR2 SNEGSKA (reference sequence). The CDR3 contains 16 residues. The CDR3: CSARAKGQGYNSPLHF. The DNA of the CDR3 is TGCAGTGCTAGAGCTAAGGGGCAGGGCTATAATTCACCCCTCCACTTT.

This clonotype was recorded many times. The chain joins TRBV4-1 to TRBJ2-5, with D possibly matching TRBD2 (5 bases). The V gene's germline CDR1 is MGHRA and CDR2 YSYEKL. The CDR3 length is 15 residues. The V end lost 0 bases, the J end lost 4 bases, and 12 bases lay between the germline ends. CDR3 protein: CASSQDRRTRETQYF. CDR3 sequence (DNA): TGCGCCAGCAGCCAAGATAGGAGGACCCGAGAGACCCAGTACTTC.

In its sample, this clonotype was seen a few times. This chain uses TRBV5-1 with TRBJ1-1, with 11 bases fitting TRBD1. V lost 4 bases, J lost 4 bases, and 9 bases stayed unmatched. There are 16 residues in the CDR3. Germline CDR1 is SGHRS and CDR2 is YFSETQ. The CDR3 region is CASSNRDRGLITEAFF. CDR3 nucleotides: TGCGCCAGCAGCAACCGGGACAGGGGGTTGATCACTGAAGCTTTCTTT. The full variable domain, rest sourced from reference TRBV5-1 and TRBJ1-1, is KAGVTQTPRYLIKTRGQQVTLSCSPISGHRSVSWYQQTPGQGLQFLFEYFSETQRNKGNFPGRFSGRQFSNSRSEMNVSTLELGDSALYLCASSNRDRGLITEAFFGQGTRLTVV.

The rearrangement joins TRBV7-2 to TRBJ1-2; 11 bases line up with TRBD1. The length of the CDR3 is 14 residues. Germline V gene lookup returns CDR1 SGHTA and CDR2 FQGNSA. Trimming removed 6 bases from V and 6 bases from J; junction bases left unmatched: 6. Here the CDR3 reads CASRSWTGGDGYTF. CDR3 nucleotide sequence: TGTGCCAGCAGATCCTGGACAGGGGGCGATGGCTACACCTTC.

The chain has TRBV12-3 or TRBV12-4 and TRBJ2-7, with TRBD1 matching 7 bases. The V segment lost 3 bases and the J segment 2 bases; nucleotides outside the gene matches: 10. The CDR3 length is 16 residues. CDR3 protein: CASSFSIGQDAYEQYF. CDR3 bases: TGTGCCAGCAGTTTTAGTATCGGACAGGACGCCTACGAGCAGTACTTC.

Ten or more counts support this clonotype. This chain uses TRBV12-3 or TRBV12-4 with TRBJ2-2; D is unresolved. V lost 4 bases and J 6 bases, leaving 6 bases between the germline ends. The CDR3 loop spans 12 amino acids. This chain's CDR3 is CASSYYAGELFF. The CDR3 DNA is TGTGCCAGCAGTTATTATGCCGGGGAGCTGTTTTTT.

Regarding this clonotype: Since no conserved phenylalanine or tryptophan closes the CDR3, a read error is the likely cause. The chain combines TRBV4-3 with TRBJ2-2, with a tentative D call TRBD2 (6 bases). Per germline, CDR1 LGHNA and CDR2 YSLEER. The V end lost 0 bases, the J end lost 6 bases, and 11 bases lay between the germline ends. The CDR3 has 15 amino acids. The CDR3 DNA is TGCGCCAGCAGCCAAGATCGGAGCGGGCCCGGGGAGCTGTTTCTT. Encoded protein: CASSQDRSGPGELFL.

J is TRBJ1-2 and V is TRBV20-1, with D possibly being TRBD1 (5 bases). Per the germline V gene, CDR1 is DFQATT and CDR2 is SNEGSKA (reference sequence). V lost 4 bases, J lost 2 bases, and 14 bases lay in between. The CDR3 totals 14 residues. The DNA for the CDR3 is TGCAGTGCTAATCCCACGCGGGGCAACTATGGCTACACCTTC. Amino acid sequence: CSANPTRGNYGYTF.

The chain has TRBV24-1 and TRBJ1-2; no reliable D call. CDR3 length: 19 amino acids. V was cut by 0 bases and J by 6 bases, with 25 bases left in between. CDR1 is KGHDR, CDR2 SFDVKD, per germline. The CDR3 reads CATSDLTYGELEIYDGYTF. For the CDR3, the DNA is TGTGCCACCAGTGATTTGACGTATGGGGAACTCGAGATCTACGATGGCTACACCTTC.

This clonotype was seen many times. This chain connects TRBV7-3 to TRBJ2-7; 7 nucleotides align to TRBD2. The junction had 3 bases not matched to a gene; V was cut back by 1 base and J by 6 bases. This CDR3 comprises 13 residues. Per the germline V gene, CDR1 is SGHTA and CDR2 is FQGTGA. In DNA, the CDR3 is TGTGCCAGCAGCTTAAAAGAGCGGGGCGAGCAGTACTTC. Its protein is CASSLKERGEQYF.

The chain combines TRBV20-1 with TRBJ2-7; 8 bases align to TRBD1. Looked up from germline, CDR1 is DFQATT and CDR2 is SNEGSKA (reference sequence). There are 13 residues in the CDR3. The junction had 5 bases not matched to a gene; V was cut back by 3 bases and J by 4 bases. The CDR3 coding sequence is TGCAGTGCTAGCTCAGGGGGCGAATACGAGCAGTACTTC. Translating it yields CSASSGGEYEQYF.

The V and J genes are TRBV10-2 and TRBJ1-2, with D unresolved. From germline, CDR1 is WSHSY and CDR2 SAAADI. This CDR3 is 14 amino acids long. Trimming removed 0 bases from V and 3 bases from J, with 8 bases in between. The CDR3 sequence is CASSESPDHYGYTF. As DNA, the CDR3 is TGCGCCAGCAGTGAGTCGCCGGACCACTATGGCTACACCTTC.

This chain connects TRBV29-1 to TRBJ2-7; D is possibly TRBD1 (6 bases). The CDR3 length is 12 residues. CDR1 SQVTM and CDR2 ANQGSEA come from the germline V gene. V lost 7 bases and J lost 0, with 10 bases in between. Written as DNA, the CDR3 is TGCAGCGCCAGGACAGTCTCCTACGAGCAGTACTTC. Protein: CSARTVSYEQYF.

The J gene is TRBJ1-6, the V gene TRBV20-1, with D perhaps matching TRBD1 (6 bases). Germline CDR1 DFQATT, CDR2 SNEGSKA (reference sequence). The CDR3 is 17 residues long. V was clipped by 2 bases and J by 0 bases, with 14 bases between them. The CDR3 sequence is CSARWQGLGSYNSPLHF. CDR3 nucleotides: TGCAGTGCTAGATGGCAGGGGTTAGGCTCCTATAATTCACCCCTCCACTTT.

This clonotype was detected only a few times. The chain links TRBV15 to TRBJ2-2, with D perhaps assigned TRBD1 or TRBD2 (5 bases each). The germline V and J ends were trimmed by 3 bases and 10 bases, with 9 bases remaining between them. CDR3 length: 12 amino acids. Germline V CDR1 and CDR2: LNHNV, YYDKDF (reference sequence). The chain's CDR3 is CATSSRDEELFF. DNA for the CDR3: TGTGCCACCAGCAGTAGGGACGAGGAGCTGTTTTTT.

The chain recombines TRBV7-9 with TRBJ1-2; D is unclear. Germline CDR1 reads SEHNR; CDR2 reads FQNEAQ (reference sequence). V lost 8 bases and J lost 0, with 4 bases in between. The CDR3 totals 11 residues. The CDR3 coding sequence is TGTGCCAGCGGCCCTAACTATGGCTACACCTTC. Translation gives CASGPNYGYTF.

The rearrangement uses TRBV7-1 and TRBJ1-1; D is uncertain. TRBV7-1 is assigned to the ORF class and has an uncertain function. This CDR3 is built from 11 residues. Trimming removed 5 bases at V and 6 bases at J, with 7 bases between. CDR3 region: CASSADAEAFF. The CDR3 DNA reads as TGTGCCAGCAGCGCAGACGCTGAAGCTTTCTTT.

This clonotype has only a few counts. A much more abundant neighbour one base away suggests this may be a read error. CDR3: CASSLFSESEQYF. CDR3 nucleotides: TGTGCCAGCAGCCTATTCTCCGAGAGCGAGCAGTACTTC. The V gene is TRBV7-3, the J gene TRBJ2-7; no clear D. V dropped 5 bases and J dropped 6 bases, with 14 bases sitting between them. This CDR3 comprises 13 residues. Germline assignment: CDR1 SGHTA and CDR2 FQGTGA. The complete variable domain, with remaining parts taken from reference TRBV7-3 and TRBJ2-7, reads GAGVSQTPSNKVTEKGKYVELRCDPISGHTALYWYRQSLGQGPEFLIYFQGTGAADDSGLPNDRFFAVRPEGSVSTLKIQRTERGDSAVYLCASSLFSESEQYFGPGTRLTVT.

The chain carries TRBV29-1 and TRBJ1-1, with D possibly matching TRBD1 (5 bases). Trimming pared 4 bases from V and 1 base from J, leaving 10 bases between. The CDR3 is 13 residues long. The germline V gene encodes CDR1 SQVTM and CDR2 ANQGSEA. In nucleotides, the CDR3 is TGCAGCGTTGCCCTGACAGCGAACACTGAAGCTTTCTTT. Translated, it gives CSVALTANTEAFF. The complete variable domain, with remaining parts taken from reference TRBV29-1 and TRBJ1-1, reads SAVISQKPSRDICQRGTSLTIQCQVDSQVTMMFWYRQQPGQSLTLIATANQGSEATYESGFVIDKFPISRPNLTFSTLTVSNMSPEDSSIYLCSVALTANTEAFFGQGTRLTVV.

The chain links TRBV19 to TRBJ2-2, with D maybe TRBD1 (8 bases). Germline V CDR1 and CDR2: LNHDA, SQIVND (reference sequence). The V end was cut by 9 bases, the J end by 4 bases, with 21 bases between. The CDR3 spans 16 residues. CDR3 sequence: CASSDQQGGGTGELFF. The CDR3 nucleotides are TGTGCCAGCAGTGACCAACAGGGGGGGGGCACCGGGGAGCTGTTTTTT.

In its sample, this clonotype was seen many times. The chain combines TRBV7-9 with TRBJ2-2; D unresolved. Trimming stripped 4 bases from V and 3 bases from J, with 6 bases between. The CDR3 contains 13 residues. Germline CDR1 reads SEHNR; CDR2 reads FQNEAQ (reference sequence). The CDR3 coding sequence is TGTGCCAGCAGCTCCCCTCACACCGGGGAGCTGTTTTTT. Protein product: CASSSPHTGELFF.

This chain joins TRBV2 and TRBJ1-2; D gene unclear. CDR3 length: 14 amino acids. The germline V gene encodes CDR1 SNHLY and CDR2 FYNNEI. Trimming shortened V by 3 bases and J by 6 bases, and 14 bases separated the two germline ends. This CDR3 reads CASSEGYGENGYTF. The CDR3 nucleotides read TGTGCCAGCAGTGAGGGTTACGGGGAAAATGGCTACACCTTC.

This clonotype was seen a single time. Given a much more abundant clone one base away, this may be a read error. The chain couples TRBV11-3 to TRBJ2-7; D may be TRBD2 (8 bases). V was clipped by 6 bases and J by 3 bases, with 21 bases between them. Germline loops: CDR1 SGHNT, CDR2 YENEEA. The CDR3 length is 16 residues. Here the CDR3 reads CASSDTGGGTVYEQYF. DNA of the CDR3: TGTGCCAGCAGTGATACCGGGGGGGGGACAGTCTACGAGCAGTACTTC. The variable domain in full, with the rest retrieved from reference TRBV11-3 and TRBJ2-7, is EAGVVQSPRYKIIEKKQPVAFWCNPISGHNTLYWYLQNLGQGPELLIRYENEEAVDDSQLPKDRFSAERLKGVDSTLKIQPAELGDSAVYLCASSDTGGGTVYEQYFGPGTRLTVT.

The chain employs TRBV6-2 or TRBV6-3 and TRBJ2-7; TRBD2 matches at 7 bases. The V and J ends lost 11 bases and 0 bases, in that order; junction bases with no gene match: 7. Per the germline V gene, CDR1 is MNHEY and CDR2 is SVGEGT. The CDR3 has 13 residues. The CDR3 protein is CAAAGDYSYEQYF. The CDR3 region has the DNA TGTGCCGCCGCGGGGGACTACTCCTACGAGCAGTACTTC.